The TCR beta chain under discussion was sequenced for a study of T cell responses to AZD1222 COVID-19 vaccine. Study outcomes and limitations: Nearly half of unique spike-specific TCRs reportedly avoided B.1.351 and B.1.1.7 mutated regions. Increases in Spike-specific TCR breadth and depth were seen after two AZD1222 doses. Among the donors, most were white British and more were female, and clonal diversity was possibly underestimated.

Regarding this clone: Antigen specificity is unknown.

Produced via immunoSEQ multiplex PCR; TCRdb's table is partial and in-frame only. The sample consists of some 150,000 clones, under 95% of them appearing once. This sequence originates from an adult in good health. Sequencing used peripheral blood, obtained on day 0 of AZD1222 vaccination.

The CDR3 spells CASSATSSYTGELFF. The CDR3 DNA reads as TGTGCCAGCAGTGCAACCAGCAGTTACACCGGGGAGCTGTTTTTT. The genes are TRBV2 and TRBJ2-2; D is unresolved. Germline values: CDR1 SNHLY, CDR2 FYNNEI. V was pared by 4 bases and J by 3 bases, with 12 bases between. This CDR3 has 15 residues.